Listed below are T cell receptor beta chains from one sample, sequenced in a study of blood T cells in healthy people across ages. TCRdb analysed the 5' RACE reads with MiXCR anew, one entry per CDR3 protein. This table holds hundreds of thousands of distinct CDR3 sequences, around 45% found once. The sequenced sample was blood. Receptors were obtained from a woman in her fifties or sixties in good health. Both conserved end residues are part of each CDR3. D genes are given only for firm matches. A clone size is listed for some rows: how often the clone was seen (once, few, many), or a class if it is expanded.

v_gene	abundance	j_gene	d_gene	CDR3aa	CDR3nt
TRBV11-1	.	TRBJ1-1	.	CASSSDKGGTEAFF	TGTGCCAGCAGCTCAGACAAGGGAGGCACTGAAGCTTTCTTT
TRBV20-1	.	TRBJ2-1	TRBD2	CSARLPGLVRSSEQFF	TGCAGTGCTCGTTTACCGGGACTAGTGAGGAGTAGTGAGCAGTTCTTC
TRBV7-9	.	TRBJ1-1	.	CASSFGLMNTEAFF	TGTGCCAGCAGCTTCGGACTCATGAACACTGAAGCTTTCTTT
TRBV7-9	.	TRBJ1-5	.	CASSLEAGLEPQHF	TGTGCCAGCAGCTTAGAAGCTGGTCTAGAGCCCCAGCATTTT
TRBV5-1	.	TRBJ2-5	TRBD2	CASSLTSGSLETQYF	TGCGCCAGCAGCTTGACTAGCGGGAGTTTGGAGACCCAGTACTTC
TRBV20-1	few	TRBJ1-6	.	CSARGHTGTADSPLHF	TGCAGTGCTAGGGGGCATACAGGGACCGCGGATTCACCCCTCCACTTT
TRBV4-3	few	TRBJ1-4	TRBD1	CASSQDTTGTNEKLFF	TGCGCCAGCAGCCAAGATACGACAGGGACTAATGAAAAACTGTTTTTT
TRBV29-1	few	TRBJ2-1	.	CSVVRAGVYNEQFF	TGCAGCGTTGTGCGGGCAGGGGTTTACAATGAGCAGTTCTTC
TRBV14	.	TRBJ1-4	TRBD1	CASSRGQDEKLFF	TGTGCCAGCAGCCGCGGACAGGATGAAAAACTGTTTTTT
TRBV7-2	.	TRBJ1-1	.	CASSPRGRSMNTEAFF	TGTGCCAGCAGCCCGAGAGGGAGGTCCATGAACACTGAAGCTTTCTTT
TRBV27	many	TRBJ2-2	.	CASSFNTGELFF	TGTGCCAGCAGTTTCAACACCGGGGAGCTGTTTTTT
TRBV4-2	.	TRBJ2-4	TRBD2	CASSHGPGLAGGRRTKNIQYF	TGTGCCAGCAGCCATGGACCGGGACTAGCGGGAGGCAGGCGTACCAAAAACATTCAGTACTTC
TRBV7-9	few	TRBJ1-6	.	CASSPSSVYNSPLHF	TGTGCCAGCAGCCCGAGCTCGGTCTACAATTCACCCCTCCACTTT
TRBV7-6	.	TRBJ2-1	TRBD1	CASSSPGTGNNEQFF	TGTGCCAGCAGCAGTCCCGGGACAGGGAACAATGAGCAGTTCTTC
TRBV7-2	.	TRBJ2-1	.	CASSLVAERYNEQFF	TGTGCCAGCAGCTTAGTAGCGGAGCGCTACAATGAGCAGTTCTTC
TRBV6-2/TRBV6-3	few	TRBJ2-1	.	CASRRAGNEQFF	TGTGCCAGCAGGAGGGCAGGTAATGAGCAGTTCTTC
TRBV7-2	.	TRBJ2-5	TRBD1	CASSTEQGKTQYF	TGTGCCAGCAGCACGGAACAGGGGAAGACCCAGTACTTC
TRBV24-1	few	TRBJ2-6	TRBD1	CATSDPGQGASGANVLTF	TGTGCCACCAGTGACCCGGGACAGGGGGCTTCTGGGGCCAACGTCCTGACTTTC